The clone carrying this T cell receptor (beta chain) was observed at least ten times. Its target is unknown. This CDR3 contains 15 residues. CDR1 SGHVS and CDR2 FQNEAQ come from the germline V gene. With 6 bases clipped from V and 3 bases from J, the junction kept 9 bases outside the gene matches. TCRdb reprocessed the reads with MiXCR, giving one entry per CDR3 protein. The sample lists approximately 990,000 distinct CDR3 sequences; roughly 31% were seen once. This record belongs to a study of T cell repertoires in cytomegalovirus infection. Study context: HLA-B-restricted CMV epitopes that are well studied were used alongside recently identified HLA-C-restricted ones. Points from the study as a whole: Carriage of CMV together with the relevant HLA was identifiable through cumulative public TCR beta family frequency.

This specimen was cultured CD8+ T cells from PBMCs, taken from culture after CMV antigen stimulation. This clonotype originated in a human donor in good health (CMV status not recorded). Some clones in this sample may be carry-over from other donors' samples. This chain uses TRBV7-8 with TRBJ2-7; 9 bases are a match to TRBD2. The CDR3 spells CASRDTGTSSYEQYF. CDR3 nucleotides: TGTGCCAGCAGAGATACCGGGACTAGCAGCTACGAGCAGTACTTC.